The 20 T cell receptor beta chains listed next were all sequenced from one sample in a study of graft-versus-host responses after intestinal transplantation (dated by TCRdb to the early 2020s). Read against the paper, the sample's time point label means: cells obtained before transplantation from donor or recipient. The library was built by means of the immunoSEQ multiplex PCR assay. Not all clones reach the TCRdb copy of this immuneACCESS table, which keeps in-frame sequences only. Checked studies attribute under half of the gap to unresolved V genes and leave the rest unexplained. The sample data list 70,000 to 75,000 clones, and roughly 90% of these were observed just once. The biggest ten clones account for roughly 2.6% of the sample. These receptors have no identified antigens. The source was unstimulated CD8+ T cells sorted from spleen or lymph node cells, collected before intestinal transplant. Every receptor here comes from a human donor who received an intestinal transplant.

The rearrangement joins TRBV13 to TRBJ2-1, with a possible D match to TRBD1 (5 bases). This CDR3 is 13 amino acids long. Trimming removed 1 base from V and 8 bases from J, with 9 bases in between. Germline V gene data show CDR1 as PRHDT and CDR2 as FYEKMQ (reference sequence). The CDR3 protein is CASSLAPRDEQFF. CDR3 coding DNA: TGTGCCAGCAGCTTAGCCCCCAGGGATGAGCAGTTCTTC.

The V gene is TRBV5-1, the J gene TRBJ2-1; D is unresolved. Germline values: CDR1 SGHRS, CDR2 YFSETQ. Trimming shortened V by 1 base and J by 4 bases, and 9 bases separated the two germline ends. The CDR3 totals 14 residues. In DNA form, the CDR3 reads TGCGCCAGCAGCTTGAGTGCGAGATACAATGAGCAGTTCTTC. Its translation is CASSLSARYNEQFF.

The rearrangement uses TRBV18 and TRBJ2-3; 10 bases map to TRBD1. Germline CDR1 is KGHSH and CDR2 is LQKENI. With V trimmed by 1 base and J by 5 bases, 12 bases remained unmatched. The CDR3 totals 18 residues. Here the CDR3 reads CASSPLGQGEVRGDTQYF. The CDR3 DNA follows: TGTGCCAGCTCACCACTCGGACAGGGGGAAGTTCGAGGAGATACGCAGTATTTT.

The V call is TRBV5-1, the J call TRBJ1-1, with 8 bases matching TRBD1. This CDR3 spans 15 amino acids. The J segment lost 1 base and the V segment lost 0 bases, leaving 2 bases of the junction unmatched. Germline lookup yields CDR1 SGHRS and CDR2 YFSETQ. The CDR3 nucleotides are TGCGCCAGCAGCTTGGATACAGGGGGGAACACTGAAGCTTTCTTT. Residues: CASSLDTGGNTEAFF.

The CDR3 DNA reads TGTGCCAGCAGCGGACCAGGGGTGAGACCCTACAATGAGCAGTTCTTC. Translated: CASSGPGVRPYNEQFF. The V call is TRBV7-6, the J call TRBJ2-1; perhaps TRBD1 as D (6 bases). The V end lost 5 bases, the J end lost 2 bases, and 16 bases lay between the germline ends. This CDR3 is built from 16 residues. Germline V CDR1 and CDR2: SGHVS, FNYEAQ.

This chain uses TRBV4-1 with TRBJ2-1, with a possible D match to TRBD2 (6 bases). The CDR3 has 16 residues. The germline gives CDR1 MGHRA, CDR2 YSYEKL. Between the trimmed V and J ends, which lost 4 bases and 3 bases, there was a span of 16 bases. The chain's CDR3 is CASSPNKRVLYNEQFF. The CDR3 DNA is TGCGCCAGCAGCCCAAATAAGCGGGTGCTCTACAATGAGCAGTTCTTC.

J is TRBJ2-3 and V is TRBV5-5; a possible D gene is TRBD2 (6 bases). The V gene lost 3 bases and the J gene lost 4 bases, with 9 bases spanning the gap. The CDR3 totals 13 residues. CDR1 is SGHKS and CDR2 is YYEKEE in the germline V gene (reference sequence). The CDR3 DNA is TGTGCCAGCAGCTGGGGGGTACCAGATACGCAGTATTTT. This translates into CASSWGVPDTQYF.

The rearrangement joins TRBV13 to TRBJ2-7, with 8 bases matching TRBD2. Germline V gene sequence: CDR1 PRHDT, CDR2 FYEKMQ (reference sequence). J lost 5 bases, V lost 6 bases, and 12 bases had no gene match. The CDR3 covers 15 residues. In nucleotides, the CDR3 is TGTGCCAGCAGACCGCGACTAGCGACTCACGACGAGCAGTACTTC. It specifies CASRPRLATHDEQYF.

The chain is built from TRBV27 and TRBJ2-1, with 9 bases that match TRBD2. Trimming removed 0 bases from V and 7 bases from J; junction bases left unmatched: 7. Germline loops: CDR1 MNHEY, CDR2 SMNVEV (reference sequence). There are 16 residues in the CDR3. CDR3: CASSLSWREGWNEQFF. DNA for the CDR3: TGTGCCAGCAGTTTATCGTGGCGGGAGGGGTGGAATGAGCAGTTCTTC.

The rearrangement uses TRBV21-1 and TRBJ1-6; TRBD1, the D gene given by the table, was not confirmed from the DNA. TRBV21-1 constitutes a pseudogene. The CDR3 is 15 residues long. The CDR3 DNA reads as TGTGCCAGCAGCACAACAGGGTCCTATAATTCACCCCTCCACTTT. It is translated as CASSTTGSYNSPLHF.

The J gene is TRBJ2-7, the V gene TRBV6-1; D may be TRBD1 (6 bases). The CDR3 is made up of 17 amino acids. V gave up 1 base and J gave up 3 bases, with 19 bases separating them. Germline V lookup: CDR1 MNHNS, CDR2 SASEGT. The CDR3 protein is CASSEGGTGRNFYEQYF. The CDR3 region has the DNA TGTGCCAGCAGTGAAGGAGGTACAGGGCGGAACTTCTACGAGCAGTACTTC.

The chain combines TRBV27 with TRBJ2-2, with D perhaps TRBD1 (6 bases). The CDR3 sequence is 14 residues long. The V end was cut by 5 bases, the J end by 5 bases, with 12 bases between. CDR1 MNHEY and CDR2 SMNVEV come from the germline V gene (reference sequence). This CDR3 is CASSNRDGTGELFF. As DNA, the CDR3 is TGTGCCAGCAGTAACAGGGACGGAACCGGGGAGCTGTTTTTT.

The rearrangement uses TRBV20-1 and TRBJ2-1; D unclear. Germline V gene lookup returns CDR1 DFQATT and CDR2 SNEGSKA (reference sequence). CDR3 length: 11 residues. The V end was cut by 1 base, the J end by 5 bases, with 3 bases between. CDR3 coding DNA: TGCAGTGCTAGAGGTAACAATGAGCAGTTCTTC. It codes for CSARGNNEQFF.

V and J are TRBV15 and TRBJ1-4, with 10 bases that match TRBD1. With V trimmed by 0 bases and J by 9 bases, 4 bases remained unmatched. The CDR3 extends over 15 amino acids. Per germline, CDR1 LNHNV and CDR2 YYDKDF (reference sequence). CDR3 nucleotide sequence: TGTGCCACCAGCAGAGACCAGGGACAGGGGCAAAAACTGTTTTTT. It yields the protein CATSRDQGQGQKLFF.

V gene TRBV5-4 combines with J gene TRBJ2-3; 8 bases match TRBD1. The CDR3 spans 14 residues. Germline V lookup: CDR1 SGHNT, CDR2 YYREEE (reference sequence). Trimming removed 2 bases from V and 3 bases from J; junction bases left unmatched: 2. The CDR3 bases are TGTGCCAGCAGCTTCCGGACAGGGACAGATACGCAGTATTTT. Its protein is CASSFRTGTDTQYF.

This clone has a single count. The gene calls are TRBV4-1 and TRBJ1-5, with D possibly matching TRBD1 (5 bases). The germline V gene encodes CDR1 MGHRA and CDR2 YSYEKL. This CDR3 spans 12 amino acids. V lost 4 bases to trimming and J lost 9 bases, with 10 bases between them. In DNA, the CDR3 is TGCGCCAGCAGCCGCCCCGGGGGGCCCCAGCATTTT. Its translation is CASSRPGGPQHF.

The V call is TRBV27, the J call TRBJ2-2, with 12 bases matching TRBD1. The CDR3 contains 17 residues. V shed 2 bases, J shed 6 bases, and the junction held 7 bases outside the gene matches. Germline V gene sequence: CDR1 MNHEY, CDR2 SMNVEV (reference sequence). CDR3 amino acids: CASSLLGDRGLAGELFF. DNA of the CDR3: TGTGCCAGCAGTTTACTCGGGGACAGGGGGCTTGCCGGGGAGCTGTTTTTT.

This chain connects TRBV27 to TRBJ2-7, with 11 bases that match TRBD1. Germline values: CDR1 MNHEY, CDR2 SMNVEV (reference sequence). The CDR3 extends over 11 amino acids. V shed 10 bases and J 6 bases; nucleotides not matched to a gene: 2. The CDR3 DNA is TGTGCCATAGGACAGGGGGCCGAGCAGTACTTC. This encodes CAIGQGAEQYF.

The chain combines TRBV28 with TRBJ2-7; perhaps TRBD2 as D (5 bases). Germline V gene data show CDR1 as MDHEN and CDR2 as SYDVKM. The CDR3 length is 17 residues. V was trimmed by 2 bases and J by 0 bases, leaving 17 bases between them. The CDR3 bases are TGTGCCAGCAGTTTACCCCTCCTAGGGAGCACCTCCTACGAGCAGTACTTC. Its translation is CASSLPLLGSTSYEQYF.

This rearrangement joins TRBV7-6 to TRBJ2-1; D perhaps matches TRBD1 (5 bases). The CDR3 sequence is 17 residues long. The germline V gene has CDR1 SGHVS and CDR2 FNYEAQ. The V and J ends lost 5 bases and 5 bases respectively, with 22 bases between them. CDR3 in DNA: TGTGCCAGCAGCCTATCCCCTACCTTAGGGGTGGACAATGAGCAGTTCTTC. It translates to CASSLSPTLGVDNEQFF.